This TCR beta chain stems from a study of vaccination and CD4 T cells after COVID-19. Study as a whole: Researchers treated control cultures with a CEFX pool, an HIV-1 Nef pool, or no peptide.

The CDR3 has 13 residues. The germline CDR1 and CDR2 sequences are LNHDA and SQIVND (reference sequence). V was pared by 6 bases and J by 3 bases, with 8 bases between. In the case of this clonotype: Its target is unknown.

An Oncomine TCR Beta short-read assay was used to sequence the DNA from cultured CD4+ T cells. TCRdb passed the PCR reads through MiXCR, listing each CDR3 protein once. The table shows approximately 6,500 distinct CDR3 sequences, with 70% to 80% occurring only once. Treatment indicated: roughly nine-day PBMC culture with coronavirus spike peptide pools or control peptides (ViraFEST assay). Patients returned positive PCR results between March and December 2020, earlier than US Alpha, Beta and Delta variants. This chain links TRBV19 with TRBJ2-2, with D perhaps matching TRBD1 (6 bases). Sequenced material: CD4+ T cells from blood, cultured in vitro. This clonotype was obtained from a human donor who had recovered from COVID-19. CDR3 coding DNA: TGTGCCAGTAGACAGGGATACACCGGGGAGCTGTTTTTT. This gives the protein CASRQGYTGELFF.